The clone carrying this T cell receptor (beta chain) was recorded only once. Sequencing was performed with immunoSEQ multiplex PCR; in TCRdb, only in-frame clones are kept and a portion is missing. The repertoire includes 1.4 million or so clones, just under 99% of them detected once, and approximately 0.4% sits in the top ten. These data are taken from a study of shared clonotypes between healthy human individuals. The sequence was collected from a man aged 25-45 years in good health. The specimen was naive CD4+ T cells sorted from blood. Subset denoted: CD45RA+ positively selected.

CDR3: CASSLYVRETQYF. In DNA form, the CDR3 reads TGCGCCAGCAGCTTATACGTGCGGGAGACCCAGTACTTC. V and J are TRBV5-1 and TRBJ2-5, with unresolved D. Germline CDR1 reads SGHRS; CDR2 reads YFSETQ. CDR3 size: 13 residues. V shed 2 bases and J shed 5 bases, with 10 bases lying between them. Full variable domain (missing parts from reference TRBV5-1 and TRBJ2-5): KAGVTQTPRYLIKTRGQQVTLSCSPISGHRSVSWYQQTPGQGLQFLFEYFSETQRNKGNFPGRFSGRQFSNSRSEMNVSTLELGDSALYLCASSLYVRETQYFGPGTRLLVL.